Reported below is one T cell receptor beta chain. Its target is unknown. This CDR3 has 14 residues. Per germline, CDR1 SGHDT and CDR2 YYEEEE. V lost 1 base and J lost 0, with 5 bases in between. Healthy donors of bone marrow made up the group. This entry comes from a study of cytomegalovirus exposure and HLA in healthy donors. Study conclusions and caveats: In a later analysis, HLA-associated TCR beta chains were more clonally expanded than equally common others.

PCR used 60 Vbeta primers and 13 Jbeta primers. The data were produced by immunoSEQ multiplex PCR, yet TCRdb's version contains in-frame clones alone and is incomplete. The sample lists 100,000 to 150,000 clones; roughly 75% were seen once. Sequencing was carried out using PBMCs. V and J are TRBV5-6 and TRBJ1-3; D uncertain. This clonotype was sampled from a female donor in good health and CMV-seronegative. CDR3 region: CASSLRGSGNTIYF. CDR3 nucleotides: TGTGCCAGCAGCTTGCGGGGCTCTGGAAACACCATATATTTT. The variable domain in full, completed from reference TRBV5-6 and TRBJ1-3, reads DAGVTQSPTHLIKTRGQQVTLRCSPKSGHDTVSWYQQALGQGPQFIFQYYEEEERQRGNFPDRFSGHQFPNYSSELNVNALLLGDSALYLCASSLRGSGNTIYFGEGSWLTVV.